These 24 T cell receptor beta chains came from one sample sequenced in a study of cytomegalovirus exposure and HLA in healthy donors. In the PCR, 60 Vbeta and 13 Jbeta primers were used. Data came from immunoSEQ multiplex PCR; TCRdb stores just in-frame clones and leaves some out. The table has more than 150,000 clones, just over 75% seen once. The sequencing input was PBMCs. These receptors all stem from a man younger than 35 in good health and CMV-seronegative.

The chain carries TRBV5-4 and TRBJ2-7, with 9 bases identical to TRBD2. Per germline, CDR1 SGHNT and CDR2 YYREEE (reference sequence). Losses at the gene ends were 1 base for V and 0 bases for J; bases not matched to a gene: 5. The CDR3 is made up of 16 amino acids. As DNA, the CDR3 is TGTGCCAGCAGCTTGACCGGGACTAGCAGCTCCTACGAGCAGTACTTC. It is translated as CASSLTGTSSSYEQYF.

This chain joins TRBV27 and TRBJ1-2, with 7 bases aligning to TRBD1. The CDR3 length is 13 residues. V trimming: 6 bases; J trimming: 0 bases; junction bases outside the gene matches: 1. CDR1 and CDR2 (germline): MNHEY, SMNVEV (reference sequence). Written as DNA, the CDR3 is TGTGCCAGCAGGGGGACAGCTAACTATGGCTACACCTTC. This codes for CASRGTANYGYTF.

V usage is TRBV4-2 and J usage is TRBJ2-3, with 8 bases aligning to TRBD2. Germline V lookup: CDR1 LGHNA, CDR2 YNFKEQ. CDR3 length: 17 amino acids. J was trimmed by 2 bases and V by 0 bases; bases with no gene match: 7. CDR3 amino acids: CASSQDGGGSFTDTQYF. CDR3 nucleotide sequence: TGTGCCAGCAGCCAAGACGGGGGGGGATCCTTCACAGATACGCAGTATTTT.

This clone came up once. The genes are TRBV21-1 and TRBJ2-7; the table calls TRBD2, which could not be checked here. TRBV21-1 is deemed a pseudogene. The CDR3 is 16 residues long. As DNA, the CDR3 is TGTGCCAGCAGCAAAGCGCTCCCGCGTAGCTCCTACGAGCAGTACTTC. Translated, it gives CASSKALPRSSYEQYF.

The chain employs TRBV27 and TRBJ2-5; D possibly corresponds to TRBD2 (5 bases). This CDR3 region has 15 residues. V was shortened by 8 bases and J by 3 bases, with 19 bases between the two germline ends. The germline V gene encodes CDR1 MNHEY and CDR2 SMNVEV (reference sequence). CDR3: CASSSLSSTKETQYF. The CDR3 DNA is TGTGCCAGCTCATCCTTATCTAGCACAAAAGAGACCCAGTACTTC.

The chain carries TRBV10-1 and TRBJ1-1, with a weak D call TRBD1 (5 bases). Per germline, CDR1 WNHNN and CDR2 SYGVQD (reference sequence). V dropped 3 bases and J dropped 0 bases, with 23 bases sitting between them. The CDR3 extends over 19 amino acids. The CDR3 sequence is CASSDPDGGVGIMNTEAFF. CDR3 nucleotides: TGCGCCAGCAGTGATCCCGACGGAGGGGTGGGGATAATGAACACTGAAGCTTTCTTT.

In this sample, this clone turned up a few times. This chain joins TRBV6-5 and TRBJ2-2; perhaps TRBD1 as D (5 bases). The CDR3 has 15 amino acids. In germline, CDR1 is MNHEY, CDR2 SVGAGI. The V end lost 2 bases, the J end lost 4 bases, and 11 bases lay between the germline ends. As DNA, the CDR3 is TGTGCCAGCAGTTACCAGGGAAGAGGCACCGGGGAGCTGTTTTTT. It codes for CASSYQGRGTGELFF.

V gene TRBV18 combines with J gene TRBJ2-3, with D possibly TRBD1 on 5 matching bases. The V end was cut by 3 bases, the J end by 0 bases, with 7 bases between. Per germline, CDR1 KGHSH and CDR2 LQKENI. CDR3 length equals 14 residues. CDR3 in DNA: TGTGCCAGCTCACCCTGGGGCAGCACAGATACGCAGTATTTT. The encoded protein is CASSPWGSTDTQYF.

A single count supports this clone. This chain connects TRBV15 to TRBJ2-7, with 8 positions matching TRBD2. V lost 3 bases to trimming and J lost 8 bases; unmatched junction nucleotides: 3. This CDR3 is 12 amino acids long. The germline V gene has CDR1 LNHNV and CDR2 YYDKDF (reference sequence). Here the CDR3 reads CATSSGRGQQYF. The CDR3 DNA reads as TGTGCCACCAGCAGCGGGAGGGGTCAGCAGTACTTC.

The rearrangement joins TRBV7-9 to TRBJ2-5; 8 bases map to TRBD2. CDR1 is SEHNR and CDR2 is FQNEAQ in the germline V gene (reference sequence). This CDR3 has 14 residues. Germline trimming cut 6 bases from V and 5 bases from J; bases unmatched to any gene: 8. The CDR3 DNA is TGTGCCAGCAGGTCGGCGGGGGGTGGTGAGACCCAGTACTTC. This sequence encodes CASRSAGGGETQYF.

The chain couples TRBV25-1 to TRBJ1-1; tentative D call: TRBD1 (6 bases). Trimming removed 7 bases at V and 1 base at J, with 10 bases between. This CDR3 region has 13 residues. Germline V CDR1 and CDR2: MGHDK, SYGVNS. The CDR3 protein is CASIKGGNTEAFF. CDR3 DNA sequence: TGTGCCAGCATAAAAGGGGGGAACACTGAAGCTTTCTTT.

This clone showed up just a few times. The rearrangement uses TRBV29-1 and TRBJ1-2; a weak D match, TRBD1 (5 bases). The V gene lost 6 bases and the J gene lost 5 bases, with 16 bases spanning the gap. The CDR3 extends over 13 amino acids. CDR1 and CDR2 (germline): SQVTM, ANQGSEA. In DNA form, the CDR3 reads TGCAGCGTCGGAGGGAGGGGAGGGTATGGCTACACCTTC. It translates to CSVGGRGGYGYTF.

The chain employs TRBV2 and TRBJ2-3; 15 positions match TRBD2. The J segment lost 0 bases and the V segment lost 8 bases, leaving 3 bases of the junction unmatched. CDR1 is SNHLY, CDR2 FYNNEI, per germline. The CDR3 is made up of 16 amino acids. The CDR3 DNA follows: TGTGCCAGCGGGACTAGCGGGGGGATTAGCACAGATACGCAGTATTTT. It is translated as CASGTSGGISTDTQYF.

This clone was recorded once. The rearrangement joins TRBV6-5 to TRBJ1-5; 9 bases agree with TRBD1. With V trimmed by 5 bases and J by 3 bases, 2 bases remained unmatched. This CDR3 spans 14 amino acids. Germline assignment: CDR1 MNHEY and CDR2 SVGAGI. CDR3 sequence: CASSGQGYNQPQHF. The CDR3 nucleotides are TGTGCCAGCAGTGGACAGGGGTACAATCAGCCCCAGCATTTT.

Only a few counts were recorded for this clone. This chain connects TRBV10-3 to TRBJ2-3; D might be TRBD1 (6 bases). The CDR3 is made up of 14 amino acids. Per the germline V gene, CDR1 is ENHRY and CDR2 is SYGVKD. Trimming stripped 2 bases from V and 5 bases from J, with 11 bases between. The CDR3 nucleotides read TGTGCCATCAGTGAGGTGGGGGCCGGAGATACGCAGTATTTT. This encodes CAISEVGAGDTQYF.

J is TRBJ2-7 and V is TRBV28; possibly TRBD1 for D (6 bases). The CDR3 covers 12 residues. V gave up 10 bases and J gave up 0 bases, with 10 bases separating them. Germline V lookup: CDR1 MDHEN, CDR2 SYDVKM. The CDR3 DNA is TGTGCCACCCGGGACAACTCCTACGAGCAGTACTTC. This encodes CATRDNSYEQYF.

The rearrangement links TRBV7-6 to TRBJ2-7, with D maybe TRBD2 (6 bases). The CDR3 sequence is 15 residues long. CDR1 is SGHVS, CDR2 FNYEAQ, per germline. The V gene lost 1 base and the J gene lost 3 bases, with 13 bases spanning the gap. The CDR3 DNA reads TGTGCCAGCAGCTTAGGATCCGAGGACTACTACGAGCAGTACTTC. This encodes CASSLGSEDYYEQYF.

The J gene is TRBJ2-1, the V gene TRBV7-3; TRBD2 is a possible D gene (7 bases). The CDR3 length is 18 residues. Germline V gives CDR1 SGHTA, CDR2 FQGTGA. Trimming took 2 bases from V and 7 from J, leaving 24 bases between them. The CDR3: CASSLWGQTSLGTNEQFF. The CDR3 nucleotides are TGTGCCAGCAGCTTATGGGGTCAGACTAGCCTGGGGACAAATGAGCAGTTCTTC.

The chain is built from TRBV7-2 and TRBJ1-4; 9 bases fit TRBD1. Trimming cost V 3 bases and J 2 bases; bases outside gene matches: 1. The CDR3 is 15 residues long. Germline V gives CDR1 SGHTA, CDR2 FQGNSA. This CDR3 reads CASSFGQGTNEKLFF. In DNA form, the CDR3 reads TGTGCCAGCAGCTTCGGACAGGGGACTAATGAAAAACTGTTTTTT.

The chain has TRBV7-2 and TRBJ2-7; TRBD2 is a possible D gene (5 bases). The V gene lost 2 bases and the J gene lost 6 bases, with 8 bases spanning the gap. The length of the CDR3 is 12 residues. Germline loops: CDR1 SGHTA, CDR2 FQGNSA. The CDR3 loop is CASSLWGAEQYF. The CDR3 nucleotides are TGTGCCAGCAGCTTATGGGGAGCCGAGCAGTACTTC.

V and J are TRBV7-9 and TRBJ2-3; 9 nucleotides agree with TRBD2. This CDR3 is built from 15 residues. Per germline, CDR1 SEHNR and CDR2 FQNEAQ (reference sequence). V gave up 5 bases and J gave up 5 bases; unmatched junction bases: 8. The CDR3 DNA sequence: TGTGCCAGCAGCCGAAGCGGGAGGCAGGGAGATACGCAGTATTTT. Residues: CASSRSGRQGDTQYF.

For this clone: Other DNA variants within this sample encode the same CDR3. The J gene is TRBJ1-1, the V gene TRBV18, with 9 bases matching TRBD1. Losses at the gene ends were 3 bases for V and 5 bases for J; bases not matched to a gene: 4. Germline values: CDR1 KGHSH, CDR2 LQKENI. The CDR3 contains 14 residues. CDR3 residues: CASSPTGGTTEAFF. The CDR3, as DNA: TGTGCCAGCTCACCGACAGGGGGAACTACTGAAGCTTTCTTT.

The chain combines TRBV11-2 with TRBJ1-1; tentatively, D is TRBD1 (6 bases). Deletions cut 7 bases from V and 6 bases from J, with 15 bases between. The CDR3 extends over 13 amino acids. From germline, CDR1 is SGHAT and CDR2 FQNNGV. CDR3 DNA sequence: TGTGCCAGCAATCCTGGGGGGGGCGCTGAAGCTTTCTTT. Translation gives CASNPGGGAEAFF.

The CDR3 nucleotides read TGTGCCAGCAGCTTAGGGTCGGGGGGGAACTACAATGAGCAGTTCTTC. Its protein is CASSLGSGGNYNEQFF. V and J are TRBV5-4 and TRBJ2-1, with 8 bases matching TRBD2. V shed 2 bases and J 3 bases; nucleotides not matched to a gene: 7. Germline CDR1 is SGHNT and CDR2 is YYREEE (reference sequence). The CDR3 has 16 amino acids.